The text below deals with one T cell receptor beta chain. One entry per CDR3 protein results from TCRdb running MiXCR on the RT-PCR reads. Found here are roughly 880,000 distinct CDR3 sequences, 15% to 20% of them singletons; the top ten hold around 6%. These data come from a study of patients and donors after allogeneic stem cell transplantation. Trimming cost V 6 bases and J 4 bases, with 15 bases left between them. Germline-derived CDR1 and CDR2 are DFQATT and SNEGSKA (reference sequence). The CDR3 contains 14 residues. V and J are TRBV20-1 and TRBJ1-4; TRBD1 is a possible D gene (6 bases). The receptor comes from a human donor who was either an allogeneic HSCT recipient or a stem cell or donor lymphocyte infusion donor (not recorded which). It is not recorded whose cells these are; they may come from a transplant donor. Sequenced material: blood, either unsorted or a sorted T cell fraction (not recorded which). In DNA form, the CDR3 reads TGCAGTGCCTCCCGGACAGAACTTAATGAAAAACTGTTTTTT. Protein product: CSASRTELNEKLFF.